These 18 T cell receptor beta chains share one sample of origin, sequenced in a study of cytomegalovirus exposure and HLA in healthy donors. The PCR contained 60 Vbeta and 13 Jbeta primers. Sequencing used immunoSEQ multiplex PCR; TCRdb keeps in-frame clones, though not all of them. The sample has around 150,000 clones; about 80% are singletons. The sequenced sample was PBMCs. The receptors stem from a young man in good health and CMV-seronegative.

The genes are TRBV10-1 and TRBJ2-1; D is perhaps TRBD2 (5 bases). Germline CDR1 and CDR2: WNHNN and SYGVQD (reference sequence). CDR3 size: 15 residues. The ends were cut back, 2 bases at V and 8 bases at J, with 16 bases in the middle. Here the CDR3 DNA reads TGCGCCAGCAGTGAGGTGGGAGATTCTTCCCATGAGCAGTTCTTC. As protein: CASSEVGDSSHEQFF.

V usage is TRBV9 and J usage is TRBJ2-1; unclear D gene. Trimming removed 3 bases from V and 9 bases from J, with 13 bases in between. This CDR3 is 13 amino acids long. CDR1 is SGDLS and CDR2 is YYNGEE in the germline V gene. CDR3 bases: TGTGCCAGCAGCGATTCTTGGGCCAGTGAGCAGTTCTTC. Its protein product is CASSDSWASEQFF.

This clone was detected only a few times. The chain combines TRBV7-2 with TRBJ2-3; 9 bases agree with TRBD1. Germline V CDR1 and CDR2: SGHTA, FQGNSA. The V and J ends lost 5 bases and 3 bases, in that order; junction bases with no gene match: 3. This CDR3 contains 14 residues. The CDR3 spells CASSAQGATDTQYF. The DNA of the CDR3 is TGTGCCAGCAGCGCACAGGGGGCTACAGATACGCAGTATTTT.

V gene TRBV30 combines with J gene TRBJ2-1, with 7 bases aligning to TRBD1. Germline loops: CDR1 GTSNPN, CDR2 SVGIG (reference sequence). Trimming removed 8 bases from V and 3 bases from J; junction bases left unmatched: 7. The CDR3 is made up of 13 amino acids. CDR3 region: CAAPQGDYNEQFF. DNA for the CDR3: TGTGCCGCCCCCCAGGGGGACTACAATGAGCAGTTCTTC.

The table lists this clone with a count of one. The chain employs TRBV6-4 and TRBJ2-3, with TRBD1 identical over 9 bases. Losses at the gene ends were 4 bases for V and 6 bases for J; bases not matched to a gene: 14. The CDR3 loop spans 17 amino acids. The V gene's germline CDR1 is MRHNA and CDR2 SNTAGT. The CDR3 nucleotides read TGTGCCAGCAGTGCCGCTGGGACAGGGCGGATGTCGGATACGCAGTATTTT. As protein: CASSAAGTGRMSDTQYF.

The V and J genes are TRBV10-3 and TRBJ2-1; 8 positions match TRBD1. Germline assignment: CDR1 ENHRY and CDR2 SYGVKD. V was clipped by 9 bases and J by 10 bases; unmatched bases: 11. The CDR3 spans 13 residues. In DNA, the CDR3 is TGTGCCATAAACAGGGCAGGGGGCAACGAGCAGTTCTTC. It translates to CAINRAGGNEQFF.

The rearrangement uses TRBV19 and TRBJ2-7, with D tentatively TRBD1 (5 bases). The CDR3 totals 12 residues. The germline CDR1 and CDR2 sequences are LNHDA and SQIVND (reference sequence). Trimming shortened V by 2 bases and J by 5 bases, and 7 bases separated the two germline ends. The DNA for the CDR3 is TGTGCCAGTAGTATAACCAGGGACGAGCAGTACTTC. Translation: CASSITRDEQYF.

The chain employs TRBV28 and TRBJ1-2; D gene ambiguous. Trimming stripped 3 bases from V and 8 bases from J, with 7 bases between. The CDR3 consists of 11 residues. Per the germline V gene, CDR1 is MDHEN and CDR2 is SYDVKM. Written as DNA, the CDR3 is TGTGCCAGCAGTTTCAGTAGCGGCTACACCTTC. Its protein product is CASSFSSGYTF.

This sequence joins TRBV6-5 and TRBJ1-1, with 9 nucleotides matching TRBD1. This CDR3 comprises 14 residues. Germline V gene lookup returns CDR1 MNHEY and CDR2 SVGAGI. V lost 5 bases to trimming and J lost 1 base; unmatched junction nucleotides: 2. DNA of the CDR3: TGTGCCAGCAGTACAGGGGGCGGGAACACTGAAGCTTTCTTT. Translated, it gives CASSTGGGNTEAFF.

This clone has only one observation. The V and J genes are TRBV6-5 and TRBJ2-7; TRBD1 matches at 8 bases. Losses at the gene ends were 0 bases for V and 2 bases for J; bases not matched to a gene: 0. The CDR3 length is 14 residues. Germline CDR1 is MNHEY and CDR2 is SVGAGI. CDR3 DNA: TGTGCCAGCAGTTACTCGACAGGGGCCTACGAGCAGTACTTC. This gives the protein CASSYSTGAYEQYF.

CDR3 residues: CASSLSFTGGNYGYTF. Written as DNA, the CDR3 is TGTGCCAGCAGCTTAAGTTTTACCGGCGGAAACTATGGCTACACCTTC. The chain links TRBV7-2 to TRBJ1-2; unclear D gene. The V end was cut by 2 bases, the J end by 2 bases, with 15 bases between. The CDR3 has 16 amino acids. Germline CDR1 SGHTA, CDR2 FQGNSA.

The chain uses TRBV18 and TRBJ1-5; 7 bases agree with TRBD1. The V gene's germline CDR1 is KGHSH and CDR2 LQKENI. The ends lost 0 bases at V and 6 bases at J; junction bases unmatched: 5. This CDR3 contains 15 residues. In DNA, the CDR3 is TGTGCCAGCTCACCACCAGGGGGCGCGGGTCAGCCCCAGCATTTT. Translation: CASSPPGGAGQPQHF.

The chain combines TRBV7-2 with TRBJ2-7; maybe TRBD2 (6 bases). This CDR3 is 15 amino acids long. V was shortened by 1 base and J by 2 bases, with 12 bases between the two germline ends. In germline, CDR1 is SGHTA, CDR2 FQGNSA. CDR3 in amino acids: CASSLGEGRTYEQYF. The DNA for the CDR3 is TGTGCCAGCAGCTTAGGTGAAGGGAGGACCTACGAGCAGTACTTC.

This chain links TRBV6-1 with TRBJ2-7; the D gene is possibly TRBD2 (7 bases). Germline V CDR1 and CDR2: MNHNS, SASEGT. CDR3 length: 14 amino acids. V lost 1 base and J lost 2, with 9 bases in between. The chain's CDR3 is CASSEGGGPYEQYF. Written as DNA, the CDR3 is TGTGCCAGCAGTGAAGGGGGGGGGCCCTACGAGCAGTACTTC.

The chain is built from TRBV2 and TRBJ2-1; no definite D call. The CDR3 loop spans 13 amino acids. From germline, CDR1 is SNHLY and CDR2 FYNNEI. V lost 6 bases and J 4 bases, leaving 10 bases between the germline ends. This chain's CDR3 is CASSIAVYNEQFF. CDR3 DNA sequence: TGTGCCAGCAGCATAGCTGTTTACAATGAGCAGTTCTTC.

The chain employs TRBV18 and TRBJ2-7, with 7 bases identical to TRBD2. CDR3 length equals 19 residues. J gave up 9 bases and V 3 bases, and 26 bases lay outside the gene matches. The V gene's germline CDR1 is KGHSH and CDR2 LQKENI. The DNA of the CDR3 is TGTGCCAGCTCACCCAAGCAGACTAGCTCTTTACACTCCTTACGGAGGCAGTACTTC. As protein: CASSPKQTSSLHSLRRQYF.

The V call is TRBV28, the J call TRBJ2-5; 7 bases align to TRBD1. The length of the CDR3 is 16 residues. After removal of 3 bases from V and 4 bases from J, the junction contained 11 bases not matched to a gene. In germline, CDR1 is MDHEN, CDR2 SYDVKM. The chain's CDR3 is CASSLGTAEGLETQYF. In DNA form, the CDR3 reads TGTGCCAGCAGTTTGGGGACAGCTGAAGGGTTAGAGACCCAGTACTTC.

This clone occurred once. This chain uses TRBV7-9 with TRBJ1-3; D gene ambiguous. The germline CDR1 and CDR2 sequences are SEHNR and FQNEAQ (reference sequence). Trimming left V 1 base short and J 4 bases short, with 5 bases between. CDR3 length equals 13 residues. CDR3 protein: CASSLGPGNTIYF. For the CDR3, the DNA is TGTGCCAGCAGCTTAGGTCCGGGAAACACCATATATTTT. Complete variable domain (other parts from reference TRBV7-9 and TRBJ1-3): DTGVSQNPRHKITKRGQNVTFRCDPISEHNRLYWYRQTLGQGPEFLTYFQNEAQLEKSRLLSDRFSAERPKGSFSTLEIQRTEQGDSAMYLCASSLGPGNTIYFGEGSWLTVV.